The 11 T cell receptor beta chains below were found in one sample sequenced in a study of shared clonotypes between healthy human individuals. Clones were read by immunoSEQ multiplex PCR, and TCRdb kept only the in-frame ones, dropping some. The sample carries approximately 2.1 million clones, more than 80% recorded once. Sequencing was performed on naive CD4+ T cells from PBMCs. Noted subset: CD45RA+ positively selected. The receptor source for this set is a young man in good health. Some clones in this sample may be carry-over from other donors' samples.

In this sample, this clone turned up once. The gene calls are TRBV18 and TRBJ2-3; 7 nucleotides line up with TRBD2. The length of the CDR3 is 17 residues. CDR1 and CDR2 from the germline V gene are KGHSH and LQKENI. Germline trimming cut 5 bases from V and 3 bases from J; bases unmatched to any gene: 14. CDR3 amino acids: CASSTTTGGSGTDTQYF. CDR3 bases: TGTGCCAGCTCAACGACAACCGGCGGGAGTGGGACAGATACGCAGTATTTT.

The CDR3 is CASGSGRAYEQYF. The CDR3 region has the DNA TGCGCCAGCGGTAGCGGGAGGGCCTACGAGCAGTACTTC. The rearrangement links TRBV10-2 to TRBJ2-7; 11 nucleotides agree with TRBD2. The junction had 2 bases not matched to a gene; V was cut back by 8 bases and J by 2 bases. The CDR3 runs 13 residues. The germline V gene encodes CDR1 WSHSY and CDR2 SAAADI.

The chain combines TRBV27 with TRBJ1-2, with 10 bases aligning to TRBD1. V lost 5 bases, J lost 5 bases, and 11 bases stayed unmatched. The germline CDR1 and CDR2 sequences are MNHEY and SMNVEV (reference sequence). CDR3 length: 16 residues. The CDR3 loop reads CASSPRTGGGYYGYTF. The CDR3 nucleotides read TGTGCCAGCAGTCCTCGGACAGGGGGAGGTTATTATGGCTACACCTTC.

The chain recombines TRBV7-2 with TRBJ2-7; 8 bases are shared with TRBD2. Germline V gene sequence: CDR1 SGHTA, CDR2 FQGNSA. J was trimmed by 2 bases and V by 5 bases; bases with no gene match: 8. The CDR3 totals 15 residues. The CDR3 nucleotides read TGTGCCAGCAGCGACCGGACTAGCAGCCCCTACGAGCAGTACTTC. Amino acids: CASSDRTSSPYEQYF.

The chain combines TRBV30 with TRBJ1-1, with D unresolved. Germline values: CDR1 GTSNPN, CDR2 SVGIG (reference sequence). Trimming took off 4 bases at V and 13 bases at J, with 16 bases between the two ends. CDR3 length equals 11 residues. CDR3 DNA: TGTGCCTGGACCTCCCTTGTCCCGATTTTCTTT. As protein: CAWTSLVPIFF.

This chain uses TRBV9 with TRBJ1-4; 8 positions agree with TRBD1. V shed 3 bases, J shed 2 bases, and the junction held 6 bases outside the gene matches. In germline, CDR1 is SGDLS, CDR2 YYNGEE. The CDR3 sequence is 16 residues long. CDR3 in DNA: TGTGCCAGCAGCGCTACAGGGGGGCGGACTAATGAAAAACTGTTTTTT. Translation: CASSATGGRTNEKLFF. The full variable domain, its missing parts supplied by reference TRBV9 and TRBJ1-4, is DSGVTQTPKHLITATGQRVTLRCSPRSGDLSVYWYQQSLDQGLQFLIQYYNGEERAKGNILERFSAQQFPDLHSELNLSSLELGDSALYFCASSATGGRTNEKLFFGSGTQLSVL.

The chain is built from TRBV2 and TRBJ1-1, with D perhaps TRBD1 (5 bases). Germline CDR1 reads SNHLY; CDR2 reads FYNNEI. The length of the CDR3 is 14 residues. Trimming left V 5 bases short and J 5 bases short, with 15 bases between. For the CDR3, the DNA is TGTGCCAGCAGTCTACTTCAGGGAGGGACTGAAGCTTTCTTT. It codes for CASSLLQGGTEAFF.

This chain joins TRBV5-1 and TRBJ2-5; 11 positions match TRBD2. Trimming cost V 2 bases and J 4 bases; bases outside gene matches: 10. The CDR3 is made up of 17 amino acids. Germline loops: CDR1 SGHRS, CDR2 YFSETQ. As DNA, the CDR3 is TGCGCCAGCAGCTTACCCCCTAGCGGGAGGAGGGGAGAGACCCAGTACTTC. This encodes CASSLPPSGRRGETQYF. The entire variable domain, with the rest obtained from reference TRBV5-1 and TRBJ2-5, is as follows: KAGVTQTPRYLIKTRGQQVTLSCSPISGHRSVSWYQQTPGQGLQFLFEYFSETQRNKGNFPGRFSGRQFSNSRSEMNVSTLELGDSALYLCASSLPPSGRRGETQYFGPGTRLLVL.

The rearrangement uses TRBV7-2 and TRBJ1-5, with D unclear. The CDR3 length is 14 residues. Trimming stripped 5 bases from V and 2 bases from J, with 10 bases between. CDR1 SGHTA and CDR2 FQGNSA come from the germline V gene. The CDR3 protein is CASSIAPGNQPQHF. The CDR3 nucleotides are TGTGCCAGCAGCATCGCACCCGGCAATCAGCCCCAGCATTTT.

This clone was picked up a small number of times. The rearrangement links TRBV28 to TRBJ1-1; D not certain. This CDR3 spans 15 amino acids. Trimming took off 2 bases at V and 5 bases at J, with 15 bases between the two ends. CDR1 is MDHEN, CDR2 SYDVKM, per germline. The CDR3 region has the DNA TGTGCCAGCAGTTTAATGGATCCCCCGAGGACTGAAGCTTTCTTT. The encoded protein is CASSLMDPPRTEAFF.

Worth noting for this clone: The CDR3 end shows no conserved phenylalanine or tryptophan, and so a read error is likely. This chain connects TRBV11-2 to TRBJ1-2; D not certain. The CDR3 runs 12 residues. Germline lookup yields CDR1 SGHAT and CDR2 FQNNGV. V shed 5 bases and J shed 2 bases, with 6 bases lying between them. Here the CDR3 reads CASSGLNYGYTL. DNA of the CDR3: TGTGCCAGCAGCGGTCTGAACTATGGCTACACCCTC.